This T cell receptor beta chain emerged from a study of T cells in Graves' hyperthyroidism and ophthalmopathy. Background on the study: It was at initial diagnosis, before any treatment, that peripheral blood was collected.

In this sample, this clonotype turned up many times. Its antigen is not known. V gave up 3 bases and J gave up 4 bases, with 10 bases separating them. Germline-derived CDR1 and CDR2 are SGHTA and FQGNSA. This CDR3 comprises 14 residues. TCR beta CDR3 regions were amplified from RNA transcripts. Using the HTBI primer set, a first-round RT-PCR was run on the TCR CDR3. MiXCR, run by TCRdb on the multiplex PCR reads, gives a single entry per CDR3 protein. The table has around 500,000 distinct CDR3 sequences, roughly an eighth seen once; the top ten hold 15% to 20%. General study findings and limits: Separating ophthalmopathy from stable hyperthyroidism was achieved by a 13 V-J model. Ophthalmopathy, as predicted by the model, came a median approximately 5.9 months after the prediction.

Sequences were obtained from blood. The chain combines TRBV7-2 with TRBJ2-1, with TRBD2 as a possible D gene (7 bases). The origin of this receptor is a woman aged 18-35 years with Graves' hyperthyroidism. Here the CDR3 reads CASSFGGAYNEQFF. The CDR3 nucleotides are TGTGCCAGCAGCTTTGGGGGGGCTTACAATGAGCAGTTCTTC. The full variable domain, its missing parts supplied by reference TRBV7-2 and TRBJ2-1, is GAGVSQSPSNKVTEKGKDVELRCDPISGHTALYWYRQSLGQGLEFLIYFQGNSAPDKSGLPSDRFSAERTGGSVSTLTIQRTQQEDSAVYLCASSFGGAYNEQFFGPGTRLTVL.